One sample yielded the 20 T cell receptor beta chains listed below, sequenced in a study of shared T cell receptors in the human thymus. Data came from immunoSEQ multiplex PCR; TCRdb stores just in-frame clones and leaves some out. The data show around 730,000 clones, over 75% seen once. These sequences were also reported in another study, on human thymus T cells.

Sequenced: thymocytes. The receptors shown here come from a girl under three years old with a congenital heart defect.

This clone was detected once. This CDR3 is CSVEDSDRRSNEQYF. The CDR3 DNA follows: TGCAGCGTTGAAGACTCGGACAGAAGATCCAACGAGCAGTACTTC. The gene calls are TRBV29-1 and TRBJ2-7; possibly TRBD1 for D (6 bases). Germline-derived CDR1 and CDR2 are SQVTM and ANQGSEA. V lost 0 bases and J lost 5, with 17 bases in between. The CDR3 runs to 15 residues.

The V and J genes are TRBV28 and TRBJ1-5, with D perhaps matching TRBD1 (5 bases). The ends were cut back, 5 bases at V and 4 bases at J, with 33 bases in the middle. The germline V gene has CDR1 MDHEN and CDR2 SYDVKM. This CDR3 is built from 21 residues. The CDR3 protein is CASSDARTNPRVAVSNQPQHF. CDR3 in DNA: TGTGCCAGCAGTGACGCCCGGACGAACCCCAGGGTCGCCGTAAGTAATCAGCCCCAGCATTTT.

The V and J genes are TRBV21-1 and TRBJ1-3. TRBV21-1 is deemed a pseudogene. The CDR3 spans 16 residues. This CDR3 is CASSKEPSDPGNTIYF. The CDR3 DNA reads TGTGCCAGCAGCAAAGAGCCCAGCGACCCTGGAAACACCATATATTTT.

The chain is built from TRBV29-1 and TRBJ1-2; D is unclear. V was trimmed by 0 bases and J by 6 bases, leaving 5 bases between them. The CDR3 runs 11 residues. CDR1 and CDR2 from the germline V gene are SQVTM and ANQGSEA. The CDR3 nucleotides are TGCAGCGTTGAAGACACAGATGGCTACACCTTC. It codes for CSVEDTDGYTF.

The chain carries TRBV18 and TRBJ2-5; 8 nucleotides line up with TRBD1. Germline assignment: CDR1 KGHSH and CDR2 LQKENI. With 4 bases clipped from V and 3 bases from J, the junction kept 10 bases outside the gene matches. The CDR3 totals 16 residues. In nucleotides, the CDR3 is TGTGCCAGCTCACGCTATTCACAGGGGGGCAAAGAGACCCAGTACTTC. Amino acids: CASSRYSQGGKETQYF.

V is TRBV13 and J is TRBJ1-4, with 7 bases fitting TRBD1. Germline loops: CDR1 PRHDT, CDR2 FYEKMQ (reference sequence). The CDR3 runs to 19 residues. Germline trimming cut 4 bases from V and 3 bases from J; bases unmatched to any gene: 17. As DNA, the CDR3 is TGTGCCAGCAGCTCCACCTCTACAGGGGAGAGCGTGTCTAATGAAAAACTGTTTTTT. Its protein is CASSSTSTGESVSNEKLFF.

The rearrangement uses TRBV4-3 and TRBJ2-3; D is possibly TRBD2 (5 bases). Germline CDR1 reads LGHNA; CDR2 reads YSLEER. The CDR3 runs to 19 residues. V lost 1 base and J 5 bases, leaving 25 bases between the germline ends. CDR3 in amino acids: CASSQGPWVTGLHRDTQYF. The CDR3 DNA is TGCGCCAGCAGCCAAGGACCTTGGGTGACGGGATTACACAGAGATACGCAGTATTTT.

This chain links TRBV11-2 with TRBJ1-2; weak D call: TRBD1 (5 bases). The germline V gene has CDR1 SGHAT and CDR2 FQNNGV. Trimming removed 0 bases at V and 4 bases at J, with 12 bases between. CDR3 length equals 15 residues. Here the CDR3 DNA reads TGTGCCAGCAGCTTAGATAGAGTGGGACTCTATGGCTACACCTTC. Residues: CASSLDRVGLYGYTF.

V usage is TRBV9 and J usage is TRBJ2-2; 7 bases map to TRBD2. Trimming at V came to 4 bases and at J to 7 bases, leaving 16 bases not matched to a gene. The CDR3 consists of 17 residues. Germline CDR1 and CDR2: SGDLS and YYNGEE. The chain's CDR3 is CASSPFNRTSGVGELFF. Here the CDR3 DNA reads TGTGCCAGCAGCCCCTTTAATAGGACTAGTGGGGTCGGGGAGCTGTTTTTT. Full variable domain (outside the CDR3, taken from reference TRBV9 and TRBJ2-2): DSGVTQTPKHLITATGQRVTLRCSPRSGDLSVYWYQQSLDQGLQFLIQYYNGEERAKGNILERFSAQQFPDLHSELNLSSLELGDSALYFCASSPFNRTSGVGELFFGEGSRLTVL.

This chain connects TRBV5-6 to TRBJ2-4; TRBD1 aligns across 7 bases. V dropped 4 bases and J dropped 14; count of bases not matched to a gene: 12. Germline CDR1 reads SGHDT; CDR2 reads YYEEEE. CDR3 length: 13 residues. DNA of the CDR3: TGTGCCAGCAGCCCGCGGACAGGCTTCCCCGAGTACTTC. Translating it yields CASSPRTGFPEYF.

V usage is TRBV19 and J usage is TRBJ2-1, with D possibly being TRBD2 (6 bases). V was cut by 6 bases and J by 8 bases, with 8 bases left in between. Germline CDR1 LNHDA, CDR2 SQIVND (reference sequence). The CDR3 contains 11 residues. CDR3 nucleotides: TGTGCCAGTAGGGGGGGTCATGAGCAGTTCTTC. This gives the protein CASRGGHEQFF.

The V and J genes are TRBV4-1 and TRBJ2-7; TRBD1 agrees at 9 bases. In germline, CDR1 is MGHRA, CDR2 YSYEKL. The CDR3 covers 15 residues. V gave up 2 bases and J gave up 5 bases; unmatched junction bases: 7. The CDR3 reads CASSQLQDRGNEQYF. CDR3 in DNA: TGCGCCAGCAGCCAACTGCAGGACAGGGGAAACGAGCAGTACTTC.

The chain carries TRBV5-1 and TRBJ1-2, with unresolved D. From germline, CDR1 is SGHRS and CDR2 YFSETQ. The CDR3 is 15 residues long. V was cut by 4 bases and J by 5 bases, with 18 bases left in between. The CDR3 DNA reads as TGCGCCAGCAGCGACCATCATGCGGGGATGTATGGCTACACCTTC. As protein: CASSDHHAGMYGYTF.

This rearrangement joins TRBV6-6 to TRBJ1-3, with D possibly matching TRBD1 (5 bases). This CDR3 region has 15 residues. Germline V lookup: CDR1 MNHNY, CDR2 SVGAGI (reference sequence). The V end was cut by 2 bases, the J end by 0 bases, with 8 bases between. In DNA form, the CDR3 reads TGTGCCAGCAGTTACGGGAGGGGCTCTGGAAACACCATATATTTT. It specifies CASSYGRGSGNTIYF.

The rearrangement joins TRBV7-9 to TRBJ2-4; D gene uncertain. Trimming stripped 1 base from V and 0 bases from J, with 16 bases between. CDR1 is SEHNR and CDR2 is FQNEAQ in the germline V gene (reference sequence). CDR3 length: 18 residues. CDR3 DNA: TGTGCCAGCAGCTTAGGGGCCCCCTCCGCCCTAGCCAAAAACATTCAGTACTTC. It codes for CASSLGAPSALAKNIQYF.

The V call is TRBV7-2, the J call TRBJ2-7; perhaps TRBD2 as D (6 bases). Germline CDR1 reads SGHTA; CDR2 reads FQGNSA. V was cut by 5 bases and J by 6 bases, with 23 bases left in between. The CDR3 consists of 16 residues. The DNA for the CDR3 is TGTGCCAGCAGCATGTCCGCGGGAAGAGAAGATTCCGAGCAGTACTTC. It is translated as CASSMSAGREDSEQYF.

This clone has more than one count but fewer than ten. The chain couples TRBV15 to TRBJ2-3, with 10 positions matching TRBD1. V lost 9 bases and J lost 6; bases outside the gene matches: 18. CDR1 and CDR2 from the germline V gene are LNHNV and YYDKDF (reference sequence). CDR3 length: 17 amino acids. The CDR3 is CATQYPEYGTGDDTQYF. The CDR3 DNA reads as TGTGCCACACAATACCCAGAATACGGGACAGGGGATGATACGCAGTATTTT.

CDR3 amino acids: CASSLGTVGNQPQHF. The DNA for the CDR3 is TGTGCCAGCAGCTTAGGGACAGTCGGCAATCAGCCCCAGCATTTT. The rearrangement uses TRBV7-2 and TRBJ1-5; D might be TRBD1 (6 bases). The CDR3 runs 15 residues. V was shortened by 1 base and J by 2 bases, with 9 bases between the two germline ends. The germline CDR1 and CDR2 sequences are SGHTA and FQGNSA.

The chain links TRBV27 to TRBJ1-2, with 12 bases that match TRBD1. The germline gives CDR1 MNHEY, CDR2 SMNVEV (reference sequence). The CDR3 has 24 amino acids. Germline trimming cut 3 bases from V and 3 bases from J; bases unmatched to any gene: 29. The CDR3 DNA follows: TGTGCCAGCAGTTTTCTTCCACATGGTTTTCGAATCCGGGACAGGGGGCGTTTCGACTATGGCTACACCTTC. Protein product: CASSFLPHGFRIRDRGRFDYGYTF.

This clone was found once. This sample also contains other DNA sequences that code for the same CDR3. The chain employs TRBV4-3 and TRBJ1-6; D is possibly TRBD1 (5 bases). The germline V and J ends were trimmed by 1 base and 0 bases, with 16 bases remaining between them. This CDR3 has 19 amino acids. Germline CDR1 reads LGHNA; CDR2 reads YSLEER. The CDR3 sequence: CASSQAPRVVSSYNSPLHF. For the CDR3, the DNA is TGCGCCAGCAGCCAAGCTCCCAGGGTGGTGAGCTCCTATAATTCACCCCTCCACTTT.